Detailed here is one T cell receptor beta chain. These data are taken from a study of metastatic and nonmetastatic thyroid tumors. Before thyroid surgery, none of the patients had received any treatment. TCRdb re-clonotyped the PCR reads via MiXCR. The sample lists 10,000 to 15,000 clones; 28% were seen once. Germline V gives CDR1 SGHRS, CDR2 YFSETQ. The CDR3 runs 17 residues. The V gene end was trimmed by 0 bases and the J gene end by 7 bases; junction bases not matched to a gene: 13. The chain recombines TRBV5-1 with TRBJ2-5; 9 bases agree with TRBD2. The specimen was tumor tissue. This clonotype was sampled from a female donor with papillary thyroid cancer or a benign thyroid nodule (not recorded which). Some clones in this sample may be carry-over from other donors' samples. The CDR3, as DNA: TGCGCCAGCAGCTTGGGACCCCTTGCGGGAGGGACCGGGACCCAGTACTTC. This encodes CASSLGPLAGGTGTQYF.